The 21 T cell receptor beta chains presented below share a single source sample, sequenced in a study of blood T cell repertoires in COVID-19. Sequencing was performed with immunoSEQ multiplex PCR; in TCRdb, only in-frame clones are kept and a portion is missing. The sample consists of 200,000 to 250,000 clones, around 80% of them appearing once. The sequenced sample consisted of peripheral blood. Receptor source: a woman in her seventies with acute or convalescent COVID-19.

The genes are TRBV6-6 and TRBJ1-4; possibly TRBD1 for D (6 bases). Germline CDR1 is MNHNY and CDR2 is SVGAGI (reference sequence). Trimming left V 5 bases short and J 8 bases short, with 15 bases between. CDR3 length: 14 amino acids. CDR3 DNA: TGTGCCAGCAGTCTGTGGGACACACGAGAAAAACTGTTTTTT. Its translation: CASSLWDTREKLFF.

V usage is TRBV21-1 and J usage is TRBJ2-7; TRBD2 was called by the table and not checked on the DNA. TRBV21-1 constitutes a pseudogene. The CDR3 sequence is 12 residues long. CDR3 DNA: TGTGCCAGCAGCAATGGACTAAACGAGCAGTACTTC. Its translation: CASSNGLNEQYF.

This clone has a handful of counts. The chain couples TRBV19 to TRBJ2-4, with TRBD1 matching over 10 bases. Losses at the gene ends were 8 bases for V and 6 bases for J; bases not matched to a gene: 10. The CDR3 spans 15 residues. Germline CDR1 reads LNHDA; CDR2 reads SQIVND (reference sequence). The CDR3: CASSLGTGVANIQYF. The CDR3 DNA reads as TGTGCCAGTTCCTTGGGGACAGGGGTCGCAAACATTCAGTACTTC.

This chain connects TRBV7-7 to TRBJ2-3; possible D gene TRBD2, 6 bases. V was trimmed by 4 bases and J by 2 bases, leaving 13 bases between them. The CDR3 spans 15 residues. CDR1 and CDR2 (germline): SSHAT, FNYEAQ (reference sequence). CDR3 DNA sequence: TGTGCCAGCAGCTCCGGGACTTCTTTCACAGATACGCAGTATTTT. It codes for CASSSGTSFTDTQYF.

As to this clone: This sample includes further DNA sequences coding for the same CDR3. The chain is built from TRBV30 and TRBJ2-3, with 8 bases aligning to TRBD2. The CDR3 totals 13 residues. Germline V lookup: CDR1 GTSNPN, CDR2 SVGIG (reference sequence). Trimming at V came to 0 bases and at J to 5 bases, leaving 1 base not matched to a gene. In DNA form, the CDR3 reads TGTGCCTGGAGTGTACGGGAGGGAGATACGCAGTATTTT. It codes for CAWSVREGDTQYF.

The rearrangement uses TRBV4-1 and TRBJ2-1; 14 bases agree with TRBD2. The junction had 16 bases not matched to a gene; V was cut back by 6 bases and J by 0 bases. The CDR3 consists of 21 residues. Germline-derived CDR1 and CDR2 are MGHRA and YSYEKL. The CDR3 sequence is CASRKILPGLAGVSSYNEQFF. In DNA form, the CDR3 reads TGCGCCAGCAGGAAGATCTTACCGGGACTAGCGGGGGTAAGCTCCTACAATGAGCAGTTCTTC.

The chain combines TRBV11-3 with TRBJ2-3, with 10 bases matching TRBD2. After removal of 4 bases from V and 2 bases from J, the junction contained 3 bases not matched to a gene. The CDR3 length is 15 residues. Germline CDR1 is SGHNT and CDR2 is YENEEA. CDR3 loop: CASSYTSGNTDTQYF. The CDR3 DNA is TGTGCCAGCAGCTACACTAGCGGGAACACAGATACGCAGTATTTT.

The chain uses TRBV5-1 and TRBJ1-4; 7 bases are shared with TRBD1. CDR3 size: 15 residues. The V and J ends lost 4 bases and 5 bases, in that order; junction bases with no gene match: 8. The germline V gene encodes CDR1 SGHRS and CDR2 YFSETQ. The DNA for the CDR3 is TGCGCCAGCAGCCCCCTGGGGACAGTAAATGAAAAACTGTTTTTT. Its translation: CASSPLGTVNEKLFF.

Details on this clone: No DNA is shown, since the ends of the CDR3 on it are uncertain; the CDR3 is the one TCRdb lists. V is TRBV2 and J is TRBJ1-1; TRBD1, the D gene given by the table, was not confirmed from the DNA. Termini included, the CDR3 measures 19 amino acids. Germline V gene sequence: CDR1 SNHLY, CDR2 FYNNEI. CDR3: CASIEKRAYRATLGSGAFF.

The gene calls are TRBV6-2 or TRBV6-3 and TRBJ2-1; weak D call: TRBD1 (6 bases). V dropped 6 bases and J dropped 9 bases, with 15 bases sitting between them. The CDR3 consists of 13 residues. CDR1 and CDR2 from the germline V gene are MNHEY and SVGEGT. The CDR3 loop is CASSSGQMGEQFF. CDR3 coding DNA: TGTGCCAGCAGCTCCGGACAGATGGGTGAGCAGTTCTTC.

The chain combines TRBV29-1 with TRBJ2-5; 8 bases are shared with TRBD1. J was trimmed by 5 bases and V by 5 bases; bases with no gene match: 16. CDR1 and CDR2 from the germline V gene are SQVTM and ANQGSEA. The CDR3 totals 16 residues. CDR3: CSVTQTGTGDPETQYF. The CDR3 region has the DNA TGCAGCGTTACCCAGACCGGGACAGGTGACCCGGAGACCCAGTACTTC.

This clone appeared a single time. The chain couples TRBV10-1 to TRBJ2-2; D may be TRBD1 (5 bases). The germline V and J ends were trimmed by 5 bases and 1 base, with 11 bases remaining between them. Germline V gene lookup returns CDR1 WNHNN and CDR2 SYGVQD (reference sequence). The CDR3 extends over 15 amino acids. The CDR3 DNA sequence: TGCGCCAGCAGTCAGGACATACTGAACACCGGGGAGCTGTTTTTT. Protein product: CASSQDILNTGELFF.

The chain is built from TRBV5-1 and TRBJ1-1; TRBD1 might be the D (6 bases). V lost 1 base and J 11 bases, leaving 15 bases between the germline ends. In germline, CDR1 is SGHRS, CDR2 YFSETQ. This CDR3 is 13 amino acids long. CDR3 sequence reads: CASSLPDRNRAFF. CDR3 DNA: TGCGCCAGCAGCTTGCCAGACAGGAACCGGGCTTTCTTT.

The gene calls are TRBV9 and TRBJ2-2, with 9 nucleotides matching TRBD2. V shed 0 bases, J shed 7 bases, and the junction held 10 bases outside the gene matches. The CDR3 has 17 residues. Germline CDR1 and CDR2: SGDLS and YYNGEE. CDR3 loop: CASSVGISGGLGGELFF. For the CDR3, the DNA is TGTGCCAGCAGCGTAGGGATTAGCGGGGGATTAGGCGGGGAGCTGTTTTTT.

This clone was observed once. V is TRBV2 and J is TRBJ2-4; D is uncertain. Germline CDR1 and CDR2: SNHLY and FYNNEI. There are 16 residues in the CDR3. With 5 bases removed from V and 1 base from J, the gap between germline ends came to 15 bases. The CDR3 loop reads CASSPDISGAKNIQYF. For the CDR3, the DNA is TGTGCCAGCAGTCCCGACATAAGTGGTGCCAAAAACATTCAGTACTTC. Combining the CDR3 with reference TRBV2 and TRBJ2-4 gives the whole variable domain EPEVTQTPSHQVTQMGQEVILRCVPISNHLYFYWYRQILGQKVEFLVSFYNNEISEKSEIFDDQFSVERPDGSNFTLKIRSTKLEDSAMYFCASSPDISGAKNIQYFGAGTRLSVL.

This rearrangement joins TRBV12-3 or TRBV12-4 to TRBJ2-5; D gene uncertain. V shed 1 base and J shed 2 bases, with 5 bases lying between them. The CDR3 length is 13 residues. The CDR3: CASSLGLQETQYF. The CDR3 coding sequence is TGTGCCAGCAGTTTAGGTTTACAAGAGACCCAGTACTTC.

The genes are TRBV6-5 and TRBJ2-5; D possibly corresponds to TRBD2 (7 bases). This CDR3 comprises 13 residues. Deletions cut 10 bases from V and 7 bases from J, with 19 bases between. Germline-derived CDR1 and CDR2 are MNHEY and SVGAGI. The CDR3 protein is CATLRGATGTQYF. Written as DNA, the CDR3 is TGTGCCACCCTCCGGGGGGCGACGGGGACCCAGTACTTC.

J is TRBJ1-5 and V is TRBV12-3 or TRBV12-4; a possible D gene is TRBD1 (6 bases). The CDR3 extends over 13 amino acids. V was clipped by 6 bases and J by 3 bases, with 9 bases between them. CDR3 coding DNA: TGTGCCAGCAGGGGGGCCACCAATCAGCCCCAGCATTTT. Protein sequence: CASRGATNQPQHF.

The CDR3 DNA follows: TGTGCCAGCAGCGCGTATCGACAGGGAAAGAACACTGAAGCTTTCTTT. It codes for CASSAYRQGKNTEAFF. V usage is TRBV5-4 and J usage is TRBJ1-1, with 7 bases that match TRBD1. V lost 4 bases, J lost 1 base, and 10 bases stayed unmatched. Germline V CDR1 and CDR2: SGHNT, YYREEE (reference sequence). The CDR3 has 16 amino acids.

V gene TRBV10-1 combines with J gene TRBJ1-6; TRBD1 might be the D (5 bases). From germline, CDR1 is WNHNN and CDR2 SYGVQD (reference sequence). This CDR3 is built from 14 residues. Deletions cut 6 bases from V and 11 bases from J, with 17 bases between. CDR3: CASRIDSESTPLHF. The CDR3 DNA is TGCGCCAGCAGGATAGACAGCGAGTCAACACCCCTCCACTTT.

The chain is built from TRBV27 and TRBJ2-1; the D gene is possibly TRBD2 (7 bases). Germline values: CDR1 MNHEY, CDR2 SMNVEV (reference sequence). The CDR3 has 13 residues. V was shortened by 5 bases and J by 8 bases, with 13 bases between the two germline ends. The CDR3 is CASSTPGGHEQFF. CDR3 in DNA: TGTGCCAGCAGTACCCCCGGGGGGCATGAGCAGTTCTTC.